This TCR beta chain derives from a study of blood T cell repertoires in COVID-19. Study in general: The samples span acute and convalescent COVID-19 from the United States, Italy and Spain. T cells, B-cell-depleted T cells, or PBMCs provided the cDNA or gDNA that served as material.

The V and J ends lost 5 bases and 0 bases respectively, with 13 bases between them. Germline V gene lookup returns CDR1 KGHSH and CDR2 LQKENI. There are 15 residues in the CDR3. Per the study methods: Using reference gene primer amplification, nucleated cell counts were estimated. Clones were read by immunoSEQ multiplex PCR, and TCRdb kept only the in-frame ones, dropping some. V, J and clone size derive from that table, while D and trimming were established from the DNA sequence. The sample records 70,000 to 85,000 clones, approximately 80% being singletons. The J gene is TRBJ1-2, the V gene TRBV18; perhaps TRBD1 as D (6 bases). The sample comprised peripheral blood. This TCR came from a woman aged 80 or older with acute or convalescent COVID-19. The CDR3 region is CASSVQGGANYGYTF. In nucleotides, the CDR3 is TGTGCCAGCTCAGTACAGGGCGGCGCTAACTATGGCTACACCTTC.